The clone carrying this T cell receptor (beta chain) was observed a few times. The record originates from a study of blood T cell repertoires in COVID-19. Study-level background: Both acute and convalescent COVID-19 samples were obtained from the United States, Italy and Spain. The analysed material was cDNA or gDNA that came from T cells, B-cell-depleted T cells, or PBMCs.

As originally analysed: Cell counts per sample came from amplifying reference gene primers. Libraries were prepared by immunoSEQ multiplex PCR; TCRdb keeps only in-frame clonotypes and omits some of them. Clonal size and the V and J genes are those of that table, whereas D and trimming came from the DNA. The sample includes around 70,000 clones, nearly 90% of them seen just once. The junction had 8 bases not matched to a gene; V was cut back by 5 bases and J by 8 bases. There are 15 residues in the CDR3. Germline assignment: CDR1 SGHAT and CDR2 FQNNGV. This clonotype was sampled from a man at least 80 years old with acute or convalescent COVID-19. The V call is TRBV11-2, the J call TRBJ2-1; 11 bases are a match to TRBD2. What was sequenced was peripheral blood. The DNA of the CDR3 is TGTGCCAGCAGCCCCGGCACTAGCGGGGGCCATGAGCAGTTCTTC. Amino acid sequence: CASSPGTSGGHEQFF.